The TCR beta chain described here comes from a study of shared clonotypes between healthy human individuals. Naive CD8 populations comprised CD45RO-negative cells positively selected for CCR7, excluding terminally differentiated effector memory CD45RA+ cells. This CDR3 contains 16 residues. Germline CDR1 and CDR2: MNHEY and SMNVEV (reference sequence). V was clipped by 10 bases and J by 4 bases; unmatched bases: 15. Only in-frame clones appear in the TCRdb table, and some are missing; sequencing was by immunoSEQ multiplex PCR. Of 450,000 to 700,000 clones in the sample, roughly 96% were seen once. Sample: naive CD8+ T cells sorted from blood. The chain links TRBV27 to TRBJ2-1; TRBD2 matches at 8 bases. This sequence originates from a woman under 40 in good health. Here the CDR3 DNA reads TGTGCCACCAGAGGACCCACTAGCGGTAGTTACAATGAGCAGTTCTTC. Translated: CATRGPTSGSYNEQFF.